This T cell receptor beta chain originates from a study of cytomegalovirus exposure and HLA in healthy donors (dated by TCRdb to 2017 to 2019). For context, the study as a whole: An earlier analysis of roughly 500 of the donors reported approximately 260 Gb of sequence data and around 100 million unique TCR beta sequences obtained from about 200 million T cells. About 5 DR-DQ haplotypes were handled as single units for association and clustering, since linkage in the cohort was strong. A later genetic analysis used genome-wide SNP genotypes for about 65% of the 666 donors, treating that subset as a discovery cohort. The number of typed donors differed by locus: 629-630 for A, B, C, DRB1 and DQB1; some 540 for DQA1; fewer than 610 for DPA1; and about 450 for DPB1. High-throughput TCR immunosequencing, statistical association of individual TCRs with disease status, and machine learning were combined to predict cytomegalovirus infection status. The genetic ancestry cluster associated with self-reported Caucasian donors included 70% to 85% of the roughly 360 genotyped donors. The study aimed to test whether signatures of past pathogen exposure could be identified by cataloging public T cell receptors. HLA typing included class I and class II loci at four-digit resolution. Donor age, sex, ethnicity and CMV serostatus were compiled alongside the repertoire data. All discovery cohort repertoires had been generated on a single sequencing platform. Rather than using new phenotypic data, the later analysis identified candidate immune exposures from TCR beta sequences and from how often those sequences occurred across donors. An earlier analysis of some 600 of the donors applied high-throughput TCR beta sequencing to assess whether each TCR beta V gene segment acted as functional or pseudogenic. Roughly 300 gigabases of sequencing data and 80 million or so unique TCR sequences were included in an early release covering several hundred HLA-typed donors. A later analysis re-examined previously published TCR beta repertoires from several hundred donors and added high-resolution HLA genotyping to investigate patterns of TCR occurrence. Across around 400 genotyped donors of the cohort, an average of about 240,000 unique TCR beta nucleotide sequences per donor were sequenced, and 15% to 20% of those sequences were non-productive. Using immunosequencing, the study profiled T cell repertoires from around 670 subjects and related those repertoires to cytomegalovirus serostatus. Along with the roughly 670-subject first cohort, a separate validation cohort of more than 90 different subjects was used. The study at large found these results: Immune exposure information for the cohort was limited to CMV serostatus. Several of the top co-occurrence clusters appeared to be linked to parvovirus B19, influenza, CMV and Epstein-Barr virus, according to a later analysis. Because counts were too low, roughly 16 rarely observed V segments, including chromosome 9 orphons, were left out of the earlier analysis of approximately 580 of the donors. A later analysis found that HLA-associated TCR beta chains were more clonally expanded and had lower generation probabilities than equally common non-associated chains. In this cohort, only TCR beta chains were sequenced, and detectable features were limited by the absence of alpha or paired-chain data. In a later analysis, around 17,000 TCR beta sequences were associated with specific HLA alleles at a false discovery rate of 0.05. A group of highly shared sequence variants was considered likely to be a technical artifact of the sequencing pipeline. Roughly uniform sequencing depth across donors was assumed in presence/absence analyses, although this assumption may not hold. A total of about 150 TCR beta chains were listed by the study as associated with cytomegalovirus. The classifier was reported to diagnose cytomegalovirus status with high specificity and sensitivity in both the original and validation cohorts. Because the 87-base-pair reads could not distinguish some IMGT-functional V segments, including TRBV6-2 and TRBV6-3, those segments were excluded. An earlier analysis of some 560 of the donors showed that most TCR beta V segments appeared in productive rearrangements either about 90% or about 30% of the time, which broadly matched IMGT annotations. In a later genetic analysis, a missense DCLRE1C variant was associated with V-gene and J-gene trimming of TCR beta chains, and the association was replicated in an independent cohort. Most CMV-associated TCR beta chains appeared to be HLA-restricted in a later analysis, and the HLA associations seemed to be driven largely by CMV exposure. Across donors, most TCR sequences were observed very rarely, whereas some public TCRs were present in many individuals. The authors suggested that the approach could potentially be extended to other disease states and immunological phenotypes. In vitro tests confirmed that a few of the cytomegalovirus-associated TCR beta chains recognize cytomegalovirus antigens. When HLA alleles, especially DR and DQ, strongly co-occurred, attributing TCR associations to individual alleles was difficult. In a later genetic analysis, fewer N-insertions in productive TCRs were reported among donors in an Asian-associated ancestry cluster than the approximately 710-donor mean. Correlated functional status among segregating V segments might be attributable to linkage disequilibrium, but an unknown experimental factor could not be ruled out. According to a later analysis, TCR association rates differed among HLA loci, with DRB1 alleles showing the most associated TCRs and HLA-C alleles showing the fewest. Because some donors lacked HLA typing at each locus, the association tests relied only on the typed subset. A further reported finding was that TCR beta sequences accurately predicted the HLA-A and HLA-B alleles for most subjects in the first cohort.

Libraries were prepared through the immunoSEQ multiplex PCR assay. For the multiplex PCR, a mixture combining 60 forward primers for TCR Vbeta segments and 13 reverse primers for TCR Jbeta segments was used. Amplification of the CDR3 region of rearranged TCR beta genes was performed with a multiplex PCR assay on genomic DNA. The amplified TCR beta libraries were sequenced on the Illumina HiSeq System as 87-base-pair reads. The authors' analysis ran thus. A later analysis counted 75 million to 100 million unique TCR beta chains across the 550 to 800 repertoires, and around 9.9 million of these chains were shared by at least two donors. Raw reads were error-corrected and collapsed into unique sequences with a nearest-neighbor algorithm that merged closely related sequences to remove PCR and sequencing errors. Alignment of CDR3 sequences to IMGT reference sequences was used to assign V, D and J gene segments. For a sequence to be retained, a match of at least six nucleotides to both a V gene segment and a J gene segment was required. A rearrangement counted as productive if the CDR3 had no stop codons and remained in frame with V and J, and every other rearrangement counted as non-productive. Following IMGT convention, CDR3 was defined as the stretch from the second conserved V-encoded cysteine to the conserved J-encoded phenylalanine. In an earlier analysis of roughly 580 of the donors, sequences lacking an unambiguous match to a single V gene segment were excluded. An earlier analysis of several hundred of the donors called V segments functional above 56.7% productive rearrangements and segregating when the between-donor standard deviation exceeded 5%. To diagnose cytomegalovirus status from the catalog of TCR beta chain sequences, a statistical classification framework was built. In a later analysis, TCR nucleotide sequences were compared against IMGT/GENE-DB human TR gene sequences so that V and J genes could be assigned. In a later analysis, CDR3 sequences and most-parsimonious VDJ recombination scenarios were assigned using the TCRdist pipeline. In a later analysis, every TCR beta chain was defined by the combination of its CDR3 amino acid sequence and its V-gene family, and reads without a unique V-gene family were dropped. A later analysis removed 500 to 650 highly shared, low-generation-probability nucleotide sequences to deal with suspected cross-contamination and a sequencing artifact. In a later analysis, a clonal expansion index was calculated for each public chain from normalized within-repertoire ranks of inferred template counts. In a later analysis, generation probabilities were computed using a VDJ recombination model fitted to out-of-frame rearrangements, and the results were checked against IGoR. Hypergeometric tests were used in a later analysis to score TCR-TCR, TCR-HLA and TCR-CMV co-occurrence, with a repertoire-size bias correction applied to the TCR pairs. To estimate false discovery rates, a later analysis permuted the HLA or CMV assignments 20 times. A later analysis grouped co-occurring TCRs with DBSCAN, adding TCRdist sequence similarity when clustering within HLA-allele-positive subsets. Repertoires with fewer than 30,000 or more than 120,000 public chains were left out of co-occurrence clustering, as were a handful of repertoires with anomalous nucleotide sharing. Held by TCRdb, this immuneACCESS table contains in-frame sequences only and omits some clones. Under half of the omission traces to an unresolved V gene where checked; the cause of the rest is unknown. The V and J calls and clone size are taken from that table; D and trimming were inferred from the DNA. This sample lists about 150,000 clones; less than 10% were detected once. Clones ranked in the top ten supply approximately 1.9% of the sample.

V ends up 4 bases short and J 1 base short, with an unmatched junction base count of 11. The CDR3 holds 17 amino acids from the cysteine to the phenylalanine. The retained sequence is limited to the CDR3, 51 bases, with the frame set at the first base. In the germline V gene, CDR1 corresponds to SGHDT and CDR2 to YYEEEE. The cohort consisted of some 730 healthy bone marrow donors. Cohort members were all nominally healthy when sampled, although unrecorded immune exposures were likely present. The donor was CMV seronegative and belonged to the group of around 350 seronegative cohort members. Every donor gave a peripheral blood sample, and the peripheral blood mononuclear cells from that sample were used for TCR beta sequencing. Genomic DNA was extracted from the blood cell samples with the Qiagen DNeasy Blood Extraction Kit. This clone was observed a few times. The antigen it binds to is not known. No base quality information exists; no much larger clone differs at one position.

The source of this sequence is a man aged 50 or older in good health and CMV-seronegative. Recombination linked TRBV5-6 to TRBJ2-1; TRBD2 matches 7 bases in the middle. The sequenced material came from PBMCs. CDR3 reads: CASSRFLLGGSYNEQFF. Read as DNA, the sequence is TGTGCCAGCAGCCGTTTCTTATTGGGAGGGTCCTACAATGAGCAGTTCTTC.